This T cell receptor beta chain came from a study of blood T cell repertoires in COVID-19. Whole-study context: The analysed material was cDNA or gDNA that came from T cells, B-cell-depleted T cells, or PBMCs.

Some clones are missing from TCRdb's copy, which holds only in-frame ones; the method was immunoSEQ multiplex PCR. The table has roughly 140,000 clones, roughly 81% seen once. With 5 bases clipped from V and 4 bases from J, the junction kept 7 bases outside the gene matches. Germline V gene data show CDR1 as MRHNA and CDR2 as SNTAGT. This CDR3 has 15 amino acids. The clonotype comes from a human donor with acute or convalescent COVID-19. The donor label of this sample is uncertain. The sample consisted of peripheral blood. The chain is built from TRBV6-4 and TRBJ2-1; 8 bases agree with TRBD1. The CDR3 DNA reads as TGTGCCAGCAGTCCTCAGGGGGCGCAGTACAATGAGCAGTTCTTC. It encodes CASSPQGAQYNEQFF.